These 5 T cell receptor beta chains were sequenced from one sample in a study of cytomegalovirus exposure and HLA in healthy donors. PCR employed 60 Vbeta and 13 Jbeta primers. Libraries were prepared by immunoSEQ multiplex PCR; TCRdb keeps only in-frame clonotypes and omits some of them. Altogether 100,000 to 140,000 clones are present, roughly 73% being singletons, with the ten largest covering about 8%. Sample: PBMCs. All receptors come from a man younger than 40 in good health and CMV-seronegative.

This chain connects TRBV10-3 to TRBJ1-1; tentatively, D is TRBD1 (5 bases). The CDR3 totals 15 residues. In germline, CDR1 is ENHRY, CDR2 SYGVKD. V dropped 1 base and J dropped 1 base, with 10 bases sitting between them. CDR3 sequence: CAISEYQGENTEAFF. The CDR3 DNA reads TGTGCCATCAGTGAGTACCAGGGCGAGAACACTGAAGCTTTCTTT.

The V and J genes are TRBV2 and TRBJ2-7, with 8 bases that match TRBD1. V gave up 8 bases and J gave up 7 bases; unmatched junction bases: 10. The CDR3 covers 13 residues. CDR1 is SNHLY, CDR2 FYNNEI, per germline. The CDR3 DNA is TGTGCCAGCCTCCGACAGGGGATTGGGGAGCAGTACTTC. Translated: CASLRQGIGEQYF.

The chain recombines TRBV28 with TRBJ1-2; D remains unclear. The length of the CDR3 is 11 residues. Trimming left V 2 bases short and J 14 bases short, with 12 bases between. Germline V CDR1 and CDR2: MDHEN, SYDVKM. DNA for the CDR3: TGTGCCAGCAGTTTAGAGGGCCAAGGAACCTTC. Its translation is CASSLEGQGTF.

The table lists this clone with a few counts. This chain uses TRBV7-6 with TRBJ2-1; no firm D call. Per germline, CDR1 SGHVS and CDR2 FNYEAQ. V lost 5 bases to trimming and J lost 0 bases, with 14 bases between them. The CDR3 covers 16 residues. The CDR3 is CASSRGLLSSYNEQFF. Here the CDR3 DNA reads TGTGCCAGCAGCCGTGGTCTGCTGAGCTCCTACAATGAGCAGTTCTTC.

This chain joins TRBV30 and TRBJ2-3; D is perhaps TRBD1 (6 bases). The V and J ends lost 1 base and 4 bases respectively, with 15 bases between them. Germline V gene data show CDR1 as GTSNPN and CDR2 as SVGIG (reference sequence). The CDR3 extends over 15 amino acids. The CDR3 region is CAWSGTAASSDTQYF. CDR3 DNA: TGTGCCTGGAGTGGGACAGCTGCAAGCTCAGATACGCAGTATTTT.